This TCR beta chain was profiled in a study of shared clonotypes between healthy human individuals. Only Caucasian adults living in Nashville, Tennessee served as donors. The CDR3 sequence is 17 residues long. The V end lost 2 bases, the J end lost 5 bases, and 18 bases lay between the germline ends. Germline CDR1 reads SGHVS; CDR2 reads FQNEAQ. This clone has just a few counts. The genomic DNA of each subset was split evenly across several immunoSEQ plates. Under the authors' procedure: Filtering differed because ImmunoSEQ produced junction-only sequences that carried no quality scores. Generated by immunoSEQ multiplex PCR, the TCRdb table keeps only in-frame clones and is missing some. That table gives V, J and clone size, and the DNA gave D and trimming. The profile shows 450,000 to 500,000 clones, around 80% of them singletons.

Sequenced material: PBMCs. The TCR comes from a woman between 35 and 50 years old in good health. Some clones in this sample may be carry-over from other donors' samples. This rearrangement joins TRBV7-8 to TRBJ2-2; no reliable D call. The CDR3 loop reads CASSLSRQARPTGELFF. CDR3 bases: TGTGCCAGCAGCTTATCGCGTCAGGCCAGGCCAACCGGGGAGCTGTTTTTT.